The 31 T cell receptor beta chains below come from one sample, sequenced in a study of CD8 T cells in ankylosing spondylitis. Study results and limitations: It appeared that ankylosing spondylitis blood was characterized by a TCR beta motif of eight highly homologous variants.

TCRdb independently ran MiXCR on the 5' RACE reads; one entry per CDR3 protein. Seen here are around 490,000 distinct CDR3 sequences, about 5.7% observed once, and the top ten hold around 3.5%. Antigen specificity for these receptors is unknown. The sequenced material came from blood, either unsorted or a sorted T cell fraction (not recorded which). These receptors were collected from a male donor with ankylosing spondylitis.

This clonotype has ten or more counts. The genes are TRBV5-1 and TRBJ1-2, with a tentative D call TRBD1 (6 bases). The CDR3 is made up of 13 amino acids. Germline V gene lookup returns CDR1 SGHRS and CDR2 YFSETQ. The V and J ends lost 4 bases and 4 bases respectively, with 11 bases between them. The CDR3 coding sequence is TGCGCCAGCAGCCCCGGACAGAGCTATGGCTACACCTTC. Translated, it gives CASSPGQSYGYTF.

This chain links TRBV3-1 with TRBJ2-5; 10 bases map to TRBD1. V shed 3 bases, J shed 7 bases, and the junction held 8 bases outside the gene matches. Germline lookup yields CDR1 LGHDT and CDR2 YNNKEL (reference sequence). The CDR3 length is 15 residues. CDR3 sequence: CASSHDWTGGATQYF. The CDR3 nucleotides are TGTGCCAGCAGCCACGACTGGACAGGGGGAGCGACCCAGTACTTC.

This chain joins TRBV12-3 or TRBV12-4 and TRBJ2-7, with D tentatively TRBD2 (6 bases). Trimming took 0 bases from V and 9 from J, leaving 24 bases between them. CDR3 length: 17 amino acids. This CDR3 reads CASSLAEQPWRADGQYF. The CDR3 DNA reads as TGTGCCAGCAGTTTAGCGGAACAGCCGTGGAGGGCCGATGGGCAGTACTTC.

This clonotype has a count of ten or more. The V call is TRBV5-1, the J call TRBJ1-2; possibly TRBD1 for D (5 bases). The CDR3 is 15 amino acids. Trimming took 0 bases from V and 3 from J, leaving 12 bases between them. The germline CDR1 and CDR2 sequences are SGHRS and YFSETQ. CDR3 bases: TGCGCCAGCAGCTTGGAACCCGGACAACACTATGGCTACACCTTC. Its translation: CASSLEPGQHYGYTF. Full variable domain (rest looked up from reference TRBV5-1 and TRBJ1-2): KAGVTQTPRYLIKTRGQQVTLSCSPISGHRSVSWYQQTPGQGLQFLFEYFSETQRNKGNFPGRFSGRQFSNSRSEMNVSTLELGDSALYLCASSLEPGQHYGYTFGSGTRLTVV.

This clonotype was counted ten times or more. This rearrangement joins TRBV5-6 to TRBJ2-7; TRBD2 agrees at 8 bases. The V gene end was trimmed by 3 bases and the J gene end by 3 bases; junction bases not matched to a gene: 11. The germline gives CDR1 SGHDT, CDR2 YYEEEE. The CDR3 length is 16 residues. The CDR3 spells CASSSRTSRGLYEQYF. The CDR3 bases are TGTGCCAGCAGCTCAAGGACTAGCCGGGGACTCTACGAGCAGTACTTC. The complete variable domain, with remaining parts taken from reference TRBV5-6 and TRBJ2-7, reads DAGVTQSPTHLIKTRGQQVTLRCSPKSGHDTVSWYQQALGQGPQFIFQYYEEEERQRGNFPDRFSGHQFPNYSSELNVNALLLGDSALYLCASSSRTSRGLYEQYFGPGTRLTVT.

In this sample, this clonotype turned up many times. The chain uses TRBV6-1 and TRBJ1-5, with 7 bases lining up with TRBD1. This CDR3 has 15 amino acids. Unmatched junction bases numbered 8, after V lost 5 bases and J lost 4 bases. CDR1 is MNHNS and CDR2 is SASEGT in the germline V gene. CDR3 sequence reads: CASSRGTDRNQPQHF. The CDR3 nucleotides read TGTGCCAGCAGTCGAGGGACAGACAGAAATCAGCCCCAGCATTTT.

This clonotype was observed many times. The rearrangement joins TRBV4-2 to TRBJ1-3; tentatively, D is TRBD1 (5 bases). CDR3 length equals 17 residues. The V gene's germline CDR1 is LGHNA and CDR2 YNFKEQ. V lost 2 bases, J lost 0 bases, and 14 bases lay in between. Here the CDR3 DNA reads TGTGCCAGCAGCCAACCGATTGGGGGGAGCTCTGGAAACACCATATATTTT. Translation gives CASSQPIGGSSGNTIYF.

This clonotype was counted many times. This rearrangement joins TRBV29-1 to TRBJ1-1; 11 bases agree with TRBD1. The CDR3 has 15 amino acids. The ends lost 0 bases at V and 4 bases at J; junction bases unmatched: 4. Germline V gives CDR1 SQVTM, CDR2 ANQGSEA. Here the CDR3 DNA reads TGCAGCGTTGAAGAGTTGGGACAGGGGGTCACTGAAGCTTTCTTT. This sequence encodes CSVEELGQGVTEAFF.

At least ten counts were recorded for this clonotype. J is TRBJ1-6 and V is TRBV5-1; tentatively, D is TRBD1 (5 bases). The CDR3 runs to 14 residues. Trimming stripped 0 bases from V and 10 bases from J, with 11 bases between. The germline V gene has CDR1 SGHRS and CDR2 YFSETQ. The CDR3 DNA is TGCGCCAGCAGCTTGGGCCAGGGAAGGTCACCCCTCCACTTT. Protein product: CASSLGQGRSPLHF.

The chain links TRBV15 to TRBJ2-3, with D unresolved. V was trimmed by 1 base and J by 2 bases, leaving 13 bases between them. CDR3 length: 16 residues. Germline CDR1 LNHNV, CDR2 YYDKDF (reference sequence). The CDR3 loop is CATSRGTGGNTDTQYF. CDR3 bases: TGTGCCACCAGCAGAGGGACCGGCGGAAACACAGATACGCAGTATTTT.

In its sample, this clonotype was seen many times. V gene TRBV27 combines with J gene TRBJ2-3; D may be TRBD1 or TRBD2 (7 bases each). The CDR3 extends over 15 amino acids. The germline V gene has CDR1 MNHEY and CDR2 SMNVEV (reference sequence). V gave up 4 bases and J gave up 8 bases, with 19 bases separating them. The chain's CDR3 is CASSSGTTPGGTQYF. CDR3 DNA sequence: TGTGCCAGCAGTTCCGGGACTACGCCAGGGGGTACGCAGTATTTT.

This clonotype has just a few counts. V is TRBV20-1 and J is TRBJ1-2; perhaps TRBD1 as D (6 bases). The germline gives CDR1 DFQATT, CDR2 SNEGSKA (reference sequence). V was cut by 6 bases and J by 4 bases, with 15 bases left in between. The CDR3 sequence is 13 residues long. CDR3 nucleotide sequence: TGCAGTGCCCCCCATGAAGGGGGCTATGGCTACACCTTC. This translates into CSAPHEGGYGYTF.

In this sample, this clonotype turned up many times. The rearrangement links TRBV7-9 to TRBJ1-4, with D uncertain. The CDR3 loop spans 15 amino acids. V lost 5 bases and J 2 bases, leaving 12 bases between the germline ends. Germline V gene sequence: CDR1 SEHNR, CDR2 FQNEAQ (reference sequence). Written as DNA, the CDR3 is TGTGCCAGCAGCGTCGACCTGGACACTAATGAAAAACTGTTTTTT. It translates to CASSVDLDTNEKLFF. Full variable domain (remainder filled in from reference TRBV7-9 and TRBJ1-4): DTGVSQNPRHKITKRGQNVTFRCDPISEHNRLYWYRQTLGQGPEFLTYFQNEAQLEKSRLLSDRFSAERPKGSFSTLEIQRTEQGDSAMYLCASSVDLDTNEKLFFGSGTQLSVL.

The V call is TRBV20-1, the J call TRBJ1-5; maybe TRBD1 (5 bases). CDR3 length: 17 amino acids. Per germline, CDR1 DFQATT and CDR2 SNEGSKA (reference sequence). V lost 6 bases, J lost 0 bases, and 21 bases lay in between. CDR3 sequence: CSAWGQGWDFSNQPQHF. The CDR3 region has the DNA TGCAGTGCCTGGGGCCAGGGTTGGGACTTTAGCAATCAGCCCCAGCATTTT.

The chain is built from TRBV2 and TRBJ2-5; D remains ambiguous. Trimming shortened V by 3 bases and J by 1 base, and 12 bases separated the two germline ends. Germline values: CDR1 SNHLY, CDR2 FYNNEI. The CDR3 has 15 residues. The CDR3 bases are TGTGCCAGCAGTGAGCTCTTGTCCCTCCAAGAGACCCAGTACTTC. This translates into CASSELLSLQETQYF.

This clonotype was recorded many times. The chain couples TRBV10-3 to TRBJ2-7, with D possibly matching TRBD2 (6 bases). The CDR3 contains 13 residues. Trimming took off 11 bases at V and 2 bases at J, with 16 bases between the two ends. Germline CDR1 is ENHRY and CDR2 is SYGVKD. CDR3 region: CASRDSGAYEQYF. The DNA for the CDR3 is TGTGCCTCCAGGGATAGCGGAGCCTACGAGCAGTACTTC.

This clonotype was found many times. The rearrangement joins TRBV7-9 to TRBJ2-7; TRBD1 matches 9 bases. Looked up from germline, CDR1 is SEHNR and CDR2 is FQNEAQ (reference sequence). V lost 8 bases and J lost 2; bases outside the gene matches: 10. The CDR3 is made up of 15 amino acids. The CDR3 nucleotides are TGTGCCAGCGTCCCCCTCGACAGGGGGGCCTACGAGCAGTACTTC. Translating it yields CASVPLDRGAYEQYF.

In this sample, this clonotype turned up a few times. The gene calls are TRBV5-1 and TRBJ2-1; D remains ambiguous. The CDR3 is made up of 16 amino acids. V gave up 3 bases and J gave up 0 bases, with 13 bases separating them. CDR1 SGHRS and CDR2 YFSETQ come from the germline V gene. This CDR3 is CASSWVTDGSYNEQFF. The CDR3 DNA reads TGCGCCAGCAGCTGGGTGACGGACGGCTCCTACAATGAGCAGTTCTTC. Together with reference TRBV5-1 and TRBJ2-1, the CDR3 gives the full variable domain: KAGVTQTPRYLIKTRGQQVTLSCSPISGHRSVSWYQQTPGQGLQFLFEYFSETQRNKGNFPGRFSGRQFSNSRSEMNVSTLELGDSALYLCASSWVTDGSYNEQFFGPGTRLTVL.

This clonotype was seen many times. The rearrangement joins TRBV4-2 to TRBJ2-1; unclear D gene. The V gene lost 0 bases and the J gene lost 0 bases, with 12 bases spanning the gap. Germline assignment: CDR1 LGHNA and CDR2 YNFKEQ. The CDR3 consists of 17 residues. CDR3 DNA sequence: TGTGCCAGCAGCCAAGATCCTGACTGGAGCTCCTACAATGAGCAGTTCTTC. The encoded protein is CASSQDPDWSSYNEQFF.

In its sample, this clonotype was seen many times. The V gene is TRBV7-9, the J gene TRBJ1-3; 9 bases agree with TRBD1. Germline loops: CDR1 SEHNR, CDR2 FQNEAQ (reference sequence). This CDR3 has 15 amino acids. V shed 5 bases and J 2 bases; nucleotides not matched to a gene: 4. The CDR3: CASSPGTGTGNTIYF. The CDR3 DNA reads TGTGCCAGCAGCCCCGGGACAGGGACTGGAAACACCATATATTTT.

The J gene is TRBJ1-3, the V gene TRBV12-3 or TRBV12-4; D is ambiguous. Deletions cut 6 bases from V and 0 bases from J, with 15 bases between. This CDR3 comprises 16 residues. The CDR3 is CASRPPRGHSGNTIYF. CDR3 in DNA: TGTGCCAGCAGACCACCGAGAGGGCACTCTGGAAACACCATATATTTT.

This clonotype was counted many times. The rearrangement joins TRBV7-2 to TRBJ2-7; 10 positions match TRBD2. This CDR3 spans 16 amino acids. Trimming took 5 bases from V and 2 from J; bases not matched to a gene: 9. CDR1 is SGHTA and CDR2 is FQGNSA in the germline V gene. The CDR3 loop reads CASSPRAGGLAYEQYF. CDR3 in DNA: TGTGCCAGCAGCCCTAGAGCGGGAGGGCTAGCCTACGAGCAGTACTTC.

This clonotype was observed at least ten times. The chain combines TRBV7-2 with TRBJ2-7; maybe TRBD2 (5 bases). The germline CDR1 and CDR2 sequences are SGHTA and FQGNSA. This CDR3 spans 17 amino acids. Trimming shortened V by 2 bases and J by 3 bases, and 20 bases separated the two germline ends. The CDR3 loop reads CASSLNRERPSLYEQYF. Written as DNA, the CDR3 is TGTGCCAGCAGCTTAAATAGGGAGAGACCGTCCCTCTACGAGCAGTACTTC.

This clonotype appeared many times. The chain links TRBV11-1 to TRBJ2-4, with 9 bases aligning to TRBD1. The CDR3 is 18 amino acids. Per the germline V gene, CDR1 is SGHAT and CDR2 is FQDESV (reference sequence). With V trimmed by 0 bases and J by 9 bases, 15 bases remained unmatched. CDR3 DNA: TGTGCCAGCAGCTTAGCGGGGGGGACAGGGTTCGTCTCGACCATTCAGTACTTC. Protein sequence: CASSLAGGTGFVSTIQYF. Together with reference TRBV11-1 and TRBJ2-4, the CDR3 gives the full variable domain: EAEVAQSPRYKITEKSQAVAFWCDPISGHATLYWYRQILGQGPELLVQFQDESVVDDSQLPKDRFSAERLKGVDSTLKIQPAELGDSAMYLCASSLAGGTGFVSTIQYFGAGTRLSVL.

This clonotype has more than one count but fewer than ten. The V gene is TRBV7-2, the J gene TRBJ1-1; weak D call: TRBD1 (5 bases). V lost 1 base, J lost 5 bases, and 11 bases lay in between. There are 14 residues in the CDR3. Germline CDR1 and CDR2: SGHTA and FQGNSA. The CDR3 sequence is CASSLDAGRTEAFF. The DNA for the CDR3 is TGTGCCAGCAGCTTAGATGCAGGGAGAACTGAAGCTTTCTTT.

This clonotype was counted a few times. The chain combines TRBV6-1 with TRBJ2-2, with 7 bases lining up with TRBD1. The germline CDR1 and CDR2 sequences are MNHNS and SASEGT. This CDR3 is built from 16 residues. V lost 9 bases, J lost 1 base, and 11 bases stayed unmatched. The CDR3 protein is CASKGQQGMNTGELFF. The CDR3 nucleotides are TGTGCCAGTAAGGGACAACAGGGGATGAACACCGGGGAGCTGTTTTTT.

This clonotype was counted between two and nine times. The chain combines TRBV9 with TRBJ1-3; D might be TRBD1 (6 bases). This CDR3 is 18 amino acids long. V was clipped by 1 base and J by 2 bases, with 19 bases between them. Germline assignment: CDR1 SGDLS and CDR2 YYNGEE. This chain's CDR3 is CASSVLGSRGGPGNTIYF. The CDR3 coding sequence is TGTGCCAGCAGCGTACTGGGGTCCAGGGGTGGGCCTGGAAACACCATATATTTT.

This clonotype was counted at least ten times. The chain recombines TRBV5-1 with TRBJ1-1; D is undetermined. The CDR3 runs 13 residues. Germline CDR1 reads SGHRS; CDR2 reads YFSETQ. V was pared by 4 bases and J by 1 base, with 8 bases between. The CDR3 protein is CASSKNPNTEAFF. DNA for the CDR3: TGCGCCAGCAGCAAGAACCCGAACACTGAAGCTTTCTTT.

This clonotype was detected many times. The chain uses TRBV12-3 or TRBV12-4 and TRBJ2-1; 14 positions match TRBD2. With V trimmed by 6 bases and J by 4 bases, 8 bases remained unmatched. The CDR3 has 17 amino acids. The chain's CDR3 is CASRKPGTSGGYNEQFF. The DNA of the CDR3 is TGTGCCAGCAGAAAACCTGGGACTAGCGGGGGTTACAATGAGCAGTTCTTC.

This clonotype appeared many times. CDR3 residues: CASSLEAGVYNEQFF. The CDR3 DNA follows: TGTGCCAGCAGCTTAGAAGCGGGGGTCTACAATGAGCAGTTCTTC. The chain is built from TRBV11-2 and TRBJ2-1, with 8 bases that match TRBD2. Trimming cost V 0 bases and J 3 bases; bases outside gene matches: 1. Germline lookup yields CDR1 SGHAT and CDR2 FQNNGV. This CDR3 is built from 15 residues. The entire variable domain, with the rest obtained from reference TRBV11-2 and TRBJ2-1, is as follows: EAGVAQSPRYKIIEKRQSVAFWCNPISGHATLYWYQQILGQGPKLLIQFQNNGVVDDSQLPKDRFSAERLKGVDSTLKIQPAKLEDSAVYLCASSLEAGVYNEQFFGPGTRLTVL.

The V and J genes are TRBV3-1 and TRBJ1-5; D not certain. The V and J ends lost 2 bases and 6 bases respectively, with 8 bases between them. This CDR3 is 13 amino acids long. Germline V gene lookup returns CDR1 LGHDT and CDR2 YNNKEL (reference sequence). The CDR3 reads CASSQYGRQPQHF. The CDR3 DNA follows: TGTGCCAGCAGCCAATATGGGCGTCAGCCCCAGCATTTT.